This T cell receptor beta chain was profiled in a study of T cell changes during pregnancy in multiple sclerosis. This clone has just one count. The CDR3 has 16 residues. CDR1 is SGHAT, CDR2 FQNNGV, per germline. J gave up 7 bases and V 1 base, and 9 bases lay outside the gene matches. The method was immunoSEQ multiplex PCR; TCRdb's version includes in-frame clones alone and lacks a portion of them. Among tens of thousands of clones, around 92% were seen once, and the ten largest hold about 0.32%. This sequence originates from a female donor with multiple sclerosis, enrolled in a pregnancy study. The chain has TRBV11-2 and TRBJ1-1; 10 bases line up with TRBD1. The sequences come from CD4+ T cells from peripheral blood mononuclear cells, collected after pregnancy. CDR3 coding DNA: TGTGCCAGCAGCTTAGTGGGGACAGGGGTTGTTAGTGAAGCTTTCTTT. Protein product: CASSLVGTGVVSEAFF. Filled out from reference TRBV11-2 and TRBJ1-1, the complete variable domain reads EAGVAQSPRYKIIEKRQSVAFWCNPISGHATLYWYQQILGQGPKLLIQFQNNGVVDDSQLPKDRFSAERLKGVDSTLKIQPAKLEDSAVYLCASSLVGTGVVSEAFFGQGTRLTVV.